This T cell receptor beta chain was retrieved from a study of blood T cells in healthy people across ages. General study results and limits: More naive CD4+ cells and higher diversity were found in long-lived than in aged donors.

PCR was performed a second time for about 7 to 12 cycles using a sample-barcoded 5' primer and a J-beta primer mix. A template-switch adaptor containing 12 random nucleotides labeled each cDNA molecule. MiXCR, run by TCRdb on the 5' RACE reads, gives a single entry per CDR3 protein. In the table there are over 1,500,000 distinct CDR3 sequences, more than 35% of which are singletons. There are 14 residues in the CDR3. Trimming removed 5 bases at V and 3 bases at J, with 11 bases between. In the case of this clonotype: Its antigen remains unidentified.

This receptor was obtained from a human donor in good health. Material for sequencing was blood. The chain uses TRBV12-3 or TRBV12-4 and TRBJ1-5, with D hard to call. CDR3 sequence: CASSPHGVNQPQHF. CDR3 nucleotide sequence: TGTGCCAGCAGTCCTCACGGAGTCAATCAGCCCCAGCATTTT.